This is a list of T cell receptor beta chains from one sample in a study of post-analysis software for immune sequencing data. TCRdb used MiXCR to reprocess the PCR reads, holding one entry per CDR3 protein. The table has about 200,000 distinct CDR3 sequences, about 30% seen once; the top ten hold more than 3%. Sequencing input: blood. These receptors all stem from a girl under 18 with multiple sclerosis. CDR3s include the opening cysteine and the closing phenylalanine or tryptophan. A D gene is named only where the DNA matches it firmly. The size field is filled for only some rows; it gives once, few, many or a size class.

.,few,TRBV28,TRBJ2-2,CASSFTGQPGAGELFF,TGTGCCAGCAGTTTTACGGGACAACCTGGGGCCGGGGAGCTGTTTTTT
.,many,TRBV7-2,TRBJ2-5,CASSFRGDIQYF,TGTGCCAGCAGCTTTAGGGGGGACATCCAGTACTTC
.,few,TRBV3-1,TRBJ2-7,CASSQENRYEQYF,TGTGCCAGCAGCCAAGAAAACAGGTACGAGCAGTACTTC
.,many,TRBV20-1,TRBJ2-5,CSARDASVPRETQYF,TGCAGTGCTAGAGATGCGTCGGTCCCTCGGGAGACCCAGTACTTC
.,few,TRBV5-5,TRBJ2-1,CASTSRAGLYNEQFF,TGTGCCAGCACTTCCCGAGCAGGGCTCTACAATGAGCAGTTCTTC
.,.,TRBV9,TRBJ1-2,CASSVGGTGYTF,TGTGCCAGCAGCGTAGGGGGGACAGGCTACACCTTC
.,.,TRBV12-3/TRBV12-4,TRBJ1-1,CASSPTDPDTEAFF,TGTGCCAGCAGCCCAACGGACCCGGACACTGAAGCTTTCTTT
.,few,TRBV4-2,TRBJ1-2,CASSQEESPSYTF,TGTGCCAGCAGCCAAGAAGAGTCCCCAAGTTACACCTTC
TRBD1,.,TRBV7-9,TRBJ1-4,CASSLLGTGEEKLFF,TGTGCCAGCAGCTTACTGGGGACAGGGGAGGAAAAACTGTTTTTT
.,few,TRBV20-1,TRBJ2-3,CSARDVQGGDTQYF,TGCAGTGCTAGAGACGTCCAGGGCGGCGACACGCAGTATTTT
.,many,TRBV4-1,TRBJ1-2,CASSPETEYGYTF,TGCGCCAGCAGCCCCGAAACAGAATATGGCTACACCTTC
TRBD1,few,TRBV7-2,TRBJ1-5,CASSINRDSYQPQHF,TGTGCCAGCAGCATCAACCGGGACAGCTATCAGCCCCAGCATTTT
.,many,TRBV5-1,TRBJ2-3,CASSADSTDTQYF,TGCGCCAGCAGTGCCGACAGCACAGATACGCAGTATTTT
TRBD1,many,TRBV28,TRBJ2-7,CASSPTGGAYEQYF,TGTGCCAGCAGCCCAACAGGGGGTGCCTACGAGCAGTACTTC
.,.,TRBV7-9,TRBJ2-3,CASSSGLDTQYF,TGTGCCAGCAGCTCCGGGCTAGATACGCAGTATTTT
.,.,TRBV20-1,TRBJ1-2,CSARGTGAYGYTF,TGCAGTGCTAGAGGAACGGGGGCCTATGGCTACACCTTC
.,few,TRBV13,TRBJ1-6,CASSAGVTRDSPLHF,TGTGCCAGCAGCGCAGGGGTCACCCGAGATTCACCCCTCCACTTT
.,few,TRBV4-1,TRBJ1-1,CASSQGTVGETEAFF,TGCGCCAGCAGCCAAGGAACGGTCGGGGAAACTGAAGCTTTCTTT
TRBD2,once,TRBV12-3/TRBV12-4,TRBJ2-3,CASSLVAGGLISTDTEYF,TGTGCCAGCAGTTTGGTAGCGGGGGGGCTTATTAGCACAGATACGGAGTATTTT
.,many,TRBV12-3/TRBV12-4,TRBJ1-1,CASSFHRVNTEAFF,TGTGCCAGCAGTTTTCACAGGGTGAACACTGAAGCTTTCTTT
TRBD2,many,TRBV5-1,TRBJ2-1,CASSSLRGGDNEQFF,TGCGCCAGCAGCTCCCTGAGGGGAGGGGACAATGAGCAGTTCTTC
.,few,TRBV5-1,TRBJ2-5,CASSLLAVKGETQYF,TGCGCCAGCAGCTTGTTGGCGGTCAAAGGGGAGACCCAGTACTTC
.,many,TRBV4-1,TRBJ1-1,CASSQEPLETLNTEAFF,TGCGCCAGCAGCCAGGAACCATTAGAGACGTTGAACACTGAAGCTTTCTTT
.,many,TRBV6-2/TRBV6-3,TRBJ2-1,CASTPRVGSFNEQFF,TGTGCCAGCACCCCCCGAGTAGGCTCCTTCAATGAGCAGTTCTTC
.,few,TRBV25-1,TRBJ2-1,CASSWGFDEQFF,TGTGCCAGCTCATGGGGGTTCGATGAGCAGTTCTTC
.,.,TRBV2,TRBJ2-4,CASIRNAKNIQYF,TGTGCCAGCATCAGGAACGCCAAAAACATTCAGTACTTC
.,few,TRBV3-1,TRBJ1-2,CASSPLDGYGYTF,TGTGCCAGCAGCCCCTTGGATGGTTATGGCTACACCTTC
.,few,TRBV5-1,TRBJ1-6,CASSPEGLNSPLHF,TGCGCCAGCAGTCCCGAAGGGCTTAATTCACCCCTCCACTTT
TRBD1,once,TRBV3-1,TRBJ2-7,CASSQVQGSYNEQYF,TGTGCCAGCAGCCAAGTACAGGGGTCCTACAATGAGCAGTACTTC
TRBD1,many,TRBV20-1,TRBJ2-7,CRGDRGSYEQYF,TGCAGGGGCGACAGGGGGTCCTACGAGCAGTACTTC
.,.,TRBV20-1,TRBJ1-1,CSARENTEAFF,TGCAGTGCTAGAGAGAACACTGAAGCTTTCTTT
.,many,TRBV4-1,TRBJ2-1,CASGGGSGYNEQFF,TGCGCCAGCGGAGGGGGTTCTGGCTACAATGAGCAGTTCTTC
.,.,TRBV2,TRBJ1-2,CASGDNYGYTF,TGTGCCAGCGGCGATAACTATGGCTACACCTTC
.,few,TRBV20-1,TRBJ1-2,CSASYGLAYGYTF,TGCAGTGCTAGTTACGGGCTCGCCTATGGCTACACCTTC
.,many,TRBV9,TRBJ2-3,CASSYAGTPTDTQYF,TGTGCCAGCAGCTATGCCGGGACCCCAACCGATACGCAGTATTTT
.,.,TRBV5-1,TRBJ1-6,CASSLNGEAHHF,TGCGCCAGCAGCTTGAATGGGGAAGCTCACCACTTT
TRBD1,.,TRBV15,TRBJ1-6,CAAKGQNNSPLHF,TGTGCCGCCAAGGGACAGAATAATTCACCCCTCCACTTT
TRBD1,many,TRBV6-2/TRBV6-3,TRBJ1-2,CASSDKSWTGGYGYTF,TGTGCCAGCAGTGACAAGTCTTGGACAGGGGGCTATGGCTACACCTTC
TRBD1,many,TRBV28,TRBJ1-2,CASSLTGSYGYTF,TGTGCCAGCAGTTTGACAGGGTCCTATGGCTACACCTTC
TRBD2,many,TRBV4-1,TRBJ2-7,CASSQDNARGVYEQYF,TGCGCCAGCAGCCAAGATAACGCCCGGGGGGTCTACGAGCAGTACTTC
.,.,TRBV5-1,TRBJ2-3,CASSWAQGADTQYF,TGCGCCAGCAGCTGGGCTCAGGGCGCAGATACGCAGTATTTT
.,few,TRBV5-1,TRBJ2-6,CASSFETASSGANVLTF,TGCGCCAGCAGCTTCGAGACAGCCTCCTCTGGGGCCAACGTCCTGACTTTC
TRBD2,many,TRBV20-1,TRBJ2-1,CSARTTSGGLGNEQFF,TGCAGTGCTAGGACGACTAGCGGGGGCCTCGGGAATGAGCAGTTCTTC
.,many,TRBV5-1,TRBJ2-5,CATTLGGRPFQETQYF,TGCGCCACCACTCTAGGGGGGCGCCCCTTTCAAGAGACCCAGTACTTC
.,many,TRBV29-1,TRBJ2-5,CSVGRQMGWETQYF,TGCAGCGTTGGTAGGCAAATGGGCTGGGAGACCCAGTACTTC
TRBD2,.,TRBV14,TRBJ2-1,CASSQDSSGIRPTDPNEQFF,TGTGCCAGCAGCCAAGACTCTAGCGGGATCCGGCCCACGGACCCCAATGAGCAGTTCTTC
.,many,TRBV29-1,TRBJ2-7,CSVEDLGPGREQYF,TGCAGCGTTGAAGATCTGGGTCCGGGTCGGGAGCAGTACTTC
TRBD2,.,TRBV5-1,TRBJ2-1,CASRPARRGDEQFF,TGCGCCAGCAGGCCCGCGAGGCGGGGGGATGAGCAGTTCTTC
TRBD1,.,TRBV12-3/TRBV12-4,TRBJ1-1,CASSLLGGPNTEAFF,TGTGCCAGCAGTTTGCTAGGGGGCCCGAACACTGAAGCTTTCTTT
TRBD2,.,TRBV2,TRBJ2-7,CARSGDLDYEQYF,TGTGCCCGCAGCGGGGACCTTGACTACGAGCAGTACTTC
.,.,TRBV5-1,TRBJ2-5,CASSLVPEETQYF,TGCGCCAGCAGCTTGGTTCCAGAAGAGACCCAGTACTTC
.,many,TRBV5-4,TRBJ2-1,CASSLGGAANNEQFF,TGTGCCAGCAGCTTGGGGGGGGCAGCCAACAATGAGCAGTTCTTC
.,few,TRBV20-1,TRBJ2-5,CSARGPGPQETQYF,TGCAGTGCTAGAGGGCCTGGGCCTCAAGAGACCCAGTACTTC
.,many,TRBV20-1,TRBJ1-2,CSARLGGGVWGYGYTF,TGCAGTGCTAGACTCGGAGGAGGGGTGTGGGGCTATGGCTACACCTTC
TRBD2,once,TRBV10-3,TRBJ2-2,CAISETGTSVTGELFF,TGTGCCATCAGTGAGACCGGGACTAGCGTCACCGGGGAGCTGTTTTTT